This TCR beta chain was sequenced in a study of T-cell reconstitution after alpha-beta-depleted transplantation in children (dated by TCRdb to 2016 to 2017). About the study as a whole: T-cell immune reconstitution after TCRalphabeta/CD19-depleted allogeneic hematopoietic cell transplantation in children was quantitatively tracked in the study by means of TCR repertoire profiling.

The library was generated by PCR. Reads for this sample came from an Illumina HiSeq 2500. TCR library preparation used molecular barcoding, with unique molecular identifiers applied to normalize quantification of the TCRbeta repertoire. TCRdb trimmed public reads at Q25 via fastp, called clones via MiXCR and kept in-frame beta chains. Each entry is one CDR3 protein sequence, shown with its most common DNA and genes. Counted in this sample were roughly 500,000 distinct CDR3 sequences; 18% of them appeared once. The biggest ten clones account for 3.3% of the sample. In regard to this clonotype: What this receptor recognizes is not known. No much larger clonotype is one base removed from it; base qualities were not supplied.

The germline V gene yields SGDLS for CDR1 and YYNGEE for CDR2. Trimming takes 5 bases off V and 3 bases off J; junction bases not matched to a gene: 11. Inclusive of the bounding cysteine and phenylalanine, the CDR3 is 15 residues long. The sequence is cut down to CDR3 DNA, 45 bases in frame from base 1. This sequence uses TRBV9 and TRBJ2-7, with 7 bases in between that match TRBD2. This TCR was sampled from a human donor who donated a stem cell graft to a child with acute lymphoblastic leukemia. The source was PBMCs from the stem cell graft donor, collected from the stem cell graft. The DNA is TGTGCCAGCAGTCTAGGGGCTAGCGGAGGCTACGAGCAGTACTTC. Translation gives CASSLGASGGYEQYF. Outside the CDR3, residues come from the reference TRBV9 and TRBJ2-7 proteins, so the full variable domain is: DSGVTQTPKHLITATGQRVTLRCSPRSGDLSVYWYQQSLDQGLQFLIQYYNGEERAKGNILERFSAQQFPDLHSELNLSSLELGDSALYFCASSLGASGGYEQYFGPGTRLTVT.